This T cell receptor (beta chain) was sequenced during a study of regulatory T cells in long-lasting Graves disease. The CDR3 spans 14 residues. Germline values: CDR1 SGHAT, CDR2 FQNNGV. About this clonotype: A much larger clonotype is one base distant, so this may be a read error.

Libraries of TCR beta came from iRepertoire HTBI primers plus Arm-PCR of CDR3 regions. In TCRdb, the multiplex PCR reads were re-called with MiXCR into one record per CDR3 protein. The sample lists 440,000 or so distinct CDR3 sequences, roughly 17% occurring once. Time point: newly diagnosed GD, antithyroid drugs for less than 3 months. PBMCs provided the RNA from which the TCR library was made. A further study also used this sample, focusing on T cells in Graves' hyperthyroidism and ophthalmopathy.

The chain combines TRBV11-2 with TRBJ2-7; D is undetermined. The sample here was peripheral blood mononuclear cells (PBMCs), taken at new diagnosis, from a patient treated with antithyroid drugs. This sequence originates from a woman aged 25 to 39 with Graves disease. The CDR3, as DNA: TGTGCCAGCAGCTTAGGGTCCGGTGGTTACGAGCCGTACTTC. It yields the protein CASSLGSGGYEPYF.